Presented here are 8 T cell receptor beta chains from one specimen sequenced in a study of lymphopenia after photon versus proton radiotherapy (dated by TCRdb to between 2019 and 2020). Library preparation was by the immunoSEQ multiplex PCR assay. This immuneACCESS table, as held by TCRdb, lists in-frame sequences with V and J called but not all clones. Of the missing ones, under half trace to an unresolved V gene in checked studies; the others have no known cause. Here the sample has approximately 150,000 clones; 80% to 90% occur a single time. Clones ranked in the top ten supply approximately 4.8% of the sample. The sample in question was peripheral blood, obtained from a patient treated with photon-based radiotherapy. These receptors all come from a man aged 45-65 years with gastric cancer.

This chain connects TRBV5-6 to TRBJ1-1; D possibly corresponds to TRBD1 (6 bases). Germline assignment: CDR1 SGHDT and CDR2 YYEEEE. The CDR3 runs to 15 residues. V dropped 4 bases and J dropped 3 bases, with 16 bases sitting between them. CDR3 region: CASSPEGGAYTEAFF. As DNA, the CDR3 is TGTGCCAGCAGCCCCGAAGGGGGGGCGTACACTGAAGCTTTCTTT.

V usage is TRBV6-1 and J usage is TRBJ1-2, with a possible D match to TRBD1 (5 bases). Per the germline V gene, CDR1 is MNHNS and CDR2 is SASEGT. The V end was cut by 6 bases, the J end by 6 bases, with 17 bases between. The length of the CDR3 is 14 residues. The DNA of the CDR3 is TGTGCCAGCAGCACTGACAGTTACACTAATGGCTACACCTTC. The encoded protein is CASSTDSYTNGYTF.

The CDR3 sequence is CASSVGGTSGTDTQYF. Here the CDR3 DNA reads TGTGCCAGCAGCGTAGGTGGGACTAGCGGCACAGATACGCAGTATTTT. This rearrangement joins TRBV9 to TRBJ2-3; 10 nucleotides match TRBD2. Trimming removed 0 bases from V and 1 base from J; junction bases left unmatched: 2. CDR3 size: 16 residues. The germline gives CDR1 SGDLS, CDR2 YYNGEE.

The J gene is TRBJ2-5, the V gene TRBV5-6; 10 nucleotides agree with TRBD1. From germline, CDR1 is SGHDT and CDR2 YYEEEE. Trimming cost V 1 base and J 2 bases; bases outside gene matches: 5. This CDR3 has 16 amino acids. CDR3 amino acids: CASSLLGQGRQETQYF. The CDR3 nucleotides read TGTGCCAGCAGCTTGCTGGGACAGGGGAGGCAAGAGACCCAGTACTTC.

This chain connects TRBV6-7 to TRBJ2-5; D possibly corresponds to TRBD2 (5 bases). TRBV6-7 falls under the ORF class, with uncertain function. V lost 5 bases and J lost 3, with 10 bases in between. The CDR3 is 13 amino acids. CDR3 sequence (DNA): TGTGCCAGCAGTCTCGGACTGGAAGAGACCCAGTACTTC. Amino acid sequence: CASSLGLEETQYF.

The chain has TRBV6-6 and TRBJ2-1; D gene uncertain. Germline CDR1 is MNHNY and CDR2 is SVGAGI (reference sequence). The CDR3 loop spans 15 amino acids. V was clipped by 6 bases and J by 0 bases, with 12 bases between them. CDR3 protein: CASSQGQSSYNEQFF. In DNA, the CDR3 is TGTGCCAGCAGCCAAGGGCAGAGCTCCTACAATGAGCAGTTCTTC.

This chain joins TRBV19 and TRBJ1-2; TRBD1 might be the D (5 bases). Per the germline V gene, CDR1 is LNHDA and CDR2 is SQIVND (reference sequence). The CDR3 is 16 amino acids. Trimming left V 1 base short and J 0 bases short, with 12 bases between. The CDR3 nucleotides are TGTGCCAGTAGTATAGGCAGACAGCTTACTAACTATGGCTACACCTTC. Encoded protein: CASSIGRQLTNYGYTF.

The rearrangement joins TRBV7-9 to TRBJ2-3; D is undetermined. The CDR3 totals 14 residues. V was clipped by 2 bases and J by 6 bases, with 12 bases between them. Germline V gene lookup returns CDR1 SEHNR and CDR2 FQNEAQ (reference sequence). CDR3: CASSLIDVLDTQYF. CDR3 coding DNA: TGTGCCAGCAGCTTAATCGATGTGCTGGATACGCAGTATTTT.